The sequence of this T cell receptor (beta chain) was determined in a study of radiotherapy plus CTLA-4 blockade in lung cancer. As for this clone: Its antigen is not known.

V lost 4 bases and J lost 5; bases outside the gene matches: 11. CDR1 and CDR2 (germline): SGHTA, FQGNSA. There are 16 residues in the CDR3. Profiled with immunoSEQ multiplex PCR; TCRdb holds only in-frame clones, not every one. The profile shows about 86,000 clones, about four fifths of them singletons. General study results and limits: Clones derived from tumor TCRs expanded in blood after radiotherapy plus ipilimumab.

Treatment of patients with chemo-refractory metastatic non-small-cell lung cancer consisted of focal radiation plus CTLA-4 blockade with ipilimumab. The sequencing used peripheral blood, collected from a patient treated with radiotherapy plus ipilimumab. This sequence joins TRBV7-2 and TRBJ2-4, with 7 nucleotides matching TRBD1. The source is a human donor with non-small cell lung cancer who had stable disease on radiotherapy plus ipilimumab. CDR3 DNA: TGTGCCAGCAGCTCCCGATGGTCAGGGGGTGAAAACATTCAGTACTTC. Encoded protein: CASSSRWSGGENIQYF.